A single T cell receptor (beta chain) is shown here with its context. The record originates from a study of beta chain features in type 1 diabetes. Reverse transcription of all isolated RNA meant that expressed TCRB transcripts were sequenced. Clones were read by immunoSEQ multiplex PCR, and TCRdb kept only the in-frame ones, dropping some. The table has hundreds of thousands of clones, roughly 12% seen once. Trimming left V 3 bases short and J 8 bases short, with 11 bases between. The CDR3 runs to 12 residues. Per the germline V gene, CDR1 is SGHDT and CDR2 is YYEEEE. The sample comprised naive CD4+ T cells from blood. The TCR sequence derives from a man aged 18 to 35 in good health. This sequence joins TRBV5-6 and TRBJ1-2; D is uncertain. The CDR3 DNA reads as TGTGCCAGCAGCTCCTTAGGAGGGGGCTACACCTTC. This codes for CASSSLGGGYTF.